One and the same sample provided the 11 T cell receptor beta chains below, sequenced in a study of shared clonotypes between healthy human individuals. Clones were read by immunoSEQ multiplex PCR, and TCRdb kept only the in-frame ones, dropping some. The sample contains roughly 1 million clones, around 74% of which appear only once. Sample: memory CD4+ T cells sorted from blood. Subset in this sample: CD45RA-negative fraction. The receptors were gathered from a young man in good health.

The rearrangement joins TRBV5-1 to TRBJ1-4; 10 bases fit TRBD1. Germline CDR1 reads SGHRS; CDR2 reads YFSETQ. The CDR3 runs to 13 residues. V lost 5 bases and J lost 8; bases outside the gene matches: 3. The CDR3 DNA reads TGCGCCAGCAGTGACAGGGGGCGGGAAAAACTGTTTTTT. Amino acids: CASSDRGREKLFF.

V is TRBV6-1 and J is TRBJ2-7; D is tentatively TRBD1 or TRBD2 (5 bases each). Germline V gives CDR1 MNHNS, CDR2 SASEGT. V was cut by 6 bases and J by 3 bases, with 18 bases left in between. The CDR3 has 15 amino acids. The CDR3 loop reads CASRKNPGPSYEQYF. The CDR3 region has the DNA TGTGCCAGCAGGAAAAACCCGGGACCGAGCTACGAGCAGTACTTC.

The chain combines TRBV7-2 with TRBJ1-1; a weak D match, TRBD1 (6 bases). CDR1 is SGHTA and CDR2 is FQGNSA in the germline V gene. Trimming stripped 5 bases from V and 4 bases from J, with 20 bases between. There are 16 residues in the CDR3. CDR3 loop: CASSALPGGYGTEAFF. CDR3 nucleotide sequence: TGTGCCAGCAGCGCCCTGCCGGGGGGCTACGGCACTGAAGCTTTCTTT.

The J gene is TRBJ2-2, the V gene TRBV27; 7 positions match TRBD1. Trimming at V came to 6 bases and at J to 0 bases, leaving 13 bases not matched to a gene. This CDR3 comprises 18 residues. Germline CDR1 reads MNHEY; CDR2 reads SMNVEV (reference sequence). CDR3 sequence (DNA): TGTGCCAGCAGGTGGGACAGCCCGGGTCACCCGAACACCGGGGAGCTGTTTTTT. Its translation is CASRWDSPGHPNTGELFF.

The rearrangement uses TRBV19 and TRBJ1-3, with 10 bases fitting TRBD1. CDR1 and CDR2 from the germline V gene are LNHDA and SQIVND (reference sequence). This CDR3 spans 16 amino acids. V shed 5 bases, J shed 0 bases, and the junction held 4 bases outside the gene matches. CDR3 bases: TGTGCCAGTAGTCCGGGACAGGGGAGCTCTGGAAACACCATATATTTT. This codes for CASSPGQGSSGNTIYF. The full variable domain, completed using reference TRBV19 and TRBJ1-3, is DGGITQSPKYLFRKEGQNVTLSCEQNLNHDAMYWYRQDPGQGLRLIYYSQIVNDFQKGDIAEGYSVSREKKESFPLTVTSAQKNPTAFYLCASSPGQGSSGNTIYFGEGSWLTVV.

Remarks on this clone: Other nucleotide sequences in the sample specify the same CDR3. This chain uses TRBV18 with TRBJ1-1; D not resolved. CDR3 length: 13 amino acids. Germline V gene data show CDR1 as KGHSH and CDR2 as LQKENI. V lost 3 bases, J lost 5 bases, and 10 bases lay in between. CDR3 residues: CASSPLEGTEAFF. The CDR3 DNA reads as TGTGCCAGCTCACCCTTAGAAGGGACTGAAGCTTTCTTT.

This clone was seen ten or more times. The CDR3 coding sequence is TGTGCTACGGGAGGGGCCAACACAGATACGCAGTATTTT. Residues: CATGGANTDTQYF. This chain links TRBV30 with TRBJ2-3, with 8 positions matching TRBD2. This CDR3 is 13 amino acids long. CDR1 and CDR2 from the germline V gene are GTSNPN and SVGIG (reference sequence). Full variable domain (missing parts from reference TRBV30 and TRBJ2-3): SQTIHQWPATLVQPVGSPLSLECTVEGTSNPNLYWYRQAAGRGLQLLFYSVGIGQISSEVPQNLSASRPQDRQFILSSKKLLLSDSGFYLCATGGANTDTQYFGPGTRLTVL.

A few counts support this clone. This CDR3 reads CASATYGYTF. The CDR3 DNA reads as TGTGCCTCGGCAACCTATGGCTACACCTTC. This chain links TRBV30 with TRBJ1-2, with D hard to call. CDR3 length: 10 residues. The germline V gene encodes CDR1 GTSNPN and CDR2 SVGIG (reference sequence). V was cut by 7 bases and J by 4 bases, with 7 bases left in between.

This chain's CDR3 is CASSLDTVNYGYTF. In DNA, the CDR3 is TGTGCCAGCTCACTGGACACCGTCAACTATGGCTACACCTTC. The chain recombines TRBV18 with TRBJ1-2; TRBD1 might be the D (5 bases). The CDR3 covers 14 residues. The germline V and J ends were trimmed by 4 bases and 2 bases, with 11 bases remaining between them. The germline V gene encodes CDR1 KGHSH and CDR2 LQKENI.

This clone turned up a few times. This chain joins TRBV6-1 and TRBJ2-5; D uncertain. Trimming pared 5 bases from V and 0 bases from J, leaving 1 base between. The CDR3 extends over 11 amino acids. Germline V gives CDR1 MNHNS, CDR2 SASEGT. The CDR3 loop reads CASSHQETQYF. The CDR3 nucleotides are TGTGCCAGCAGTCACCAAGAGACCCAGTACTTC.

CDR3 protein: CASSQGQGGGYTF. DNA for the CDR3: TGTGCCAGCAGCCAAGGGCAGGGAGGCGGCTACACCTTC. The gene calls are TRBV4-2 and TRBJ1-2; tentative D call: TRBD1 (5 bases). Trimming pared 1 base from V and 8 bases from J, leaving 11 bases between. The CDR3 runs to 13 residues. Germline V gives CDR1 LGHNA, CDR2 YNFKEQ.